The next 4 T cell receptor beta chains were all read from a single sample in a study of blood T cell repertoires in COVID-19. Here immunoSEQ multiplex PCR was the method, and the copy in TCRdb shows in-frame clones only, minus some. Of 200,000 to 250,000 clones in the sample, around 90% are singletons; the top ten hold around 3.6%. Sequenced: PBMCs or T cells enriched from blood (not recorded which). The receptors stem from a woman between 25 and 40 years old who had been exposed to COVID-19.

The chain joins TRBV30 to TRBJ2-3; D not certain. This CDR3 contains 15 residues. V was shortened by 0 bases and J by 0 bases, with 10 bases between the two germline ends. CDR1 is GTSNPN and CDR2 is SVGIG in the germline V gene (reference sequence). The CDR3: CAWSVQTPSTDTQYF. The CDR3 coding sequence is TGTGCCTGGAGTGTACAAACACCGAGCACAGATACGCAGTATTTT.

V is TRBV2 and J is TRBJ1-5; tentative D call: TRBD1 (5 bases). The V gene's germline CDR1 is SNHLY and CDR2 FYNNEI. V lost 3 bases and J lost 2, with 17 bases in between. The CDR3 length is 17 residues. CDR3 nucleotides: TGTGCCAGCAGTGAGTTCCGGGGGGTGAATGGCAATCAGCCCCAGCATTTT. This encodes CASSEFRGVNGNQPQHF.

The CDR3 bases are TGCGCCAGCAGCCAAGGGCAGGGTTACACTGAAGCTTTCTTT. It encodes CASSQGQGYTEAFF. This chain connects TRBV4-1 to TRBJ1-1; tentatively, D is TRBD1 (5 bases). Germline CDR1 and CDR2: MGHRA and YSYEKL. V was pared by 1 base and J by 3 bases, with 9 bases between. The CDR3 sequence is 14 residues long.

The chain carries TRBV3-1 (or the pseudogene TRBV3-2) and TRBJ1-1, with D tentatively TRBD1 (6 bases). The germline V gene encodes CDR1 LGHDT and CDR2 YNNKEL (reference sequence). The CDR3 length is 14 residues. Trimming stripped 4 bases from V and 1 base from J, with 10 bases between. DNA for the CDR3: TGTGCCAGCAGCCTACAGGGATCGAACACTGAAGCTTTCTTT. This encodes CASSLQGSNTEAFF.